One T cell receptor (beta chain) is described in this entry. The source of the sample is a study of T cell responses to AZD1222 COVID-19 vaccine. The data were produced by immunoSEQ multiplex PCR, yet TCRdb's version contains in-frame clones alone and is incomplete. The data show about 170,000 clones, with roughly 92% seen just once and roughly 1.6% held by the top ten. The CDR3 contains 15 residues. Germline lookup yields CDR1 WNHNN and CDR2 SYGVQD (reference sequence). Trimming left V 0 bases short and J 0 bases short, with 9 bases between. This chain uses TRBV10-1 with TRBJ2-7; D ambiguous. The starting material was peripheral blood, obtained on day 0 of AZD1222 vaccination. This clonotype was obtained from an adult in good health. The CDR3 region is CASSESSSFSYEQYF. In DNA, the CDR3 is TGCGCCAGCAGTGAGTCTTCGTCTTTCTCCTACGAGCAGTACTTC.